Sequencing of this TCR beta chain was carried out in a study of blood T cell repertoires in COVID-19. Study-level information: PBMCs, B-cell-depleted T cells, or T cells provided the cDNA or gDNA that made up the material.

In the study's own analysis: Amplification from reference gene primers served as the basis for estimated nucleated cell counts. Method: immunoSEQ multiplex PCR; TCRdb's copy keeps in-frame clones and lacks some. V, J and clone size derive from that table, while D and trimming were established from the DNA sequence. The sample holds 150,000 to 200,000 clones; roughly 80% are singletons and the top ten take about 8.3%. The CDR3 totals 13 residues. V shed 4 bases and J shed 2 bases, with 9 bases lying between them. From germline, CDR1 is MNHEY and CDR2 SMNVEV (reference sequence). This clonotype was obtained from a man in his 60s with acute or convalescent COVID-19. The J gene is TRBJ2-7, the V gene TRBV27; D might be TRBD1 (5 bases). Sequenced material: peripheral blood. The CDR3 is CASSSSGPYEQYF. The CDR3, as DNA: TGTGCCAGCAGTTCTTCAGGGCCCTACGAGCAGTACTTC.